One and the same sample provided the 24 T cell receptor beta chains below, sequenced in a study of blood T cell repertoires in COVID-19 (dated by TCRdb to about 2020). Receptor libraries were prepared by the immunoSEQ multiplex PCR assay. TCRdb retrieved this table from immuneACCESS and kept in-frame rearrangements only. Not all clones are present; in checked studies, unresolved V genes account for under half, and no reason is known for the remainder. The sample table shows under 300,000 clones, and around 89% are seen once. Of the sample, 3% falls within the top ten clones. Material: PBMCs or T cells enriched from blood (not recorded which). All receptors derive from a woman between 45 and 60 years old who had recovered from COVID-19.

This sequence joins TRBV18 and TRBJ1-1; TRBD1 matches at 7 bases. The ends lost 2 bases at V and 1 base at J; junction bases unmatched: 7. The CDR3 extends over 16 amino acids. CDR1 and CDR2 from the germline V gene are KGHSH and LQKENI. CDR3 region: CASSPGQVRKNTEAFF. CDR3 in DNA: TGTGCCAGCTCACCAGGACAGGTTCGAAAGAACACTGAAGCTTTCTTT.

The J gene is TRBJ1-2, the V gene TRBV29-1; D remains ambiguous. The CDR3 consists of 11 residues. V lost 8 bases, J lost 1 base, and 8 bases lay in between. Per germline, CDR1 SQVTM and CDR2 ANQGSEA. This CDR3 reads CSFGYNYGYTF. CDR3 nucleotides: TGCAGCTTCGGTTATAACTATGGCTACACCTTC.

The chain recombines TRBV30 with TRBJ1-2; D gene ambiguous. Germline CDR1 GTSNPN, CDR2 SVGIG (reference sequence). Trimming stripped 8 bases from V and 1 base from J, with 14 bases between. CDR3 length: 13 amino acids. Here the CDR3 reads CAGGLPDNYGYTF. CDR3 nucleotides: TGTGCCGGCGGGTTGCCAGATAACTATGGCTACACCTTC.

CDR3 nucleotide sequence: TGTGCCAGTAGAAGCGAGGGTGGGGCAGATACGCAGTATTTT. Translation gives CASRSEGGADTQYF. The chain recombines TRBV19 with TRBJ2-3, with a tentative D call TRBD2 (5 bases). CDR3 length equals 14 residues. Germline CDR1 and CDR2: LNHDA and SQIVND (reference sequence). With 6 bases removed from V and 4 bases from J, the gap between germline ends came to 14 bases. Using reference TRBV19 and TRBJ2-3 for the parts outside the CDR3, the full variable domain is DGGITQSPKYLFRKEGQNVTLSCEQNLNHDAMYWYRQDPGQGLRLIYYSQIVNDFQKGDIAEGYSVSREKKESFPLTVTSAQKNPTAFYLCASRSEGGADTQYFGPGTRLTVL.

This chain links TRBV3-1 (or the pseudogene TRBV3-2) with TRBJ2-7, with 7 bases fitting TRBD1. J lost 7 bases, V lost 0 bases, and 9 bases had no gene match. Germline CDR1 reads LGHDT; CDR2 reads YNNKEL (reference sequence). The CDR3 spans 15 residues. This CDR3 is CASSQEVTGFGEQYF. CDR3 DNA: TGTGCCAGCAGCCAAGAGGTGACAGGGTTTGGGGAGCAGTACTTC.

The V gene is TRBV29-1, the J gene TRBJ2-7; D uncertain. The CDR3 totals 11 residues. Germline V lookup: CDR1 SQVTM, CDR2 ANQGSEA. Trimming removed 5 bases at V and 3 bases at J, with 8 bases between. This CDR3 is CSVTLFYEQYF. In nucleotides, the CDR3 is TGCAGCGTTACTCTTTTCTACGAGCAGTACTTC.

The V and J genes are TRBV19 and TRBJ2-1, with D perhaps TRBD2 (5 bases). The CDR3 has 19 residues. Germline V CDR1 and CDR2: LNHDA, SQIVND (reference sequence). V was pared by 6 bases and J by 6 bases, with 30 bases between. In DNA form, the CDR3 reads TGTGCCAGTAGGGCACTCACGGCAGGATTCACTGGGAGCCCCAATGAGCAGTTCTTC. It translates to CASRALTAGFTGSPNEQFF.

The chain combines TRBV9 with TRBJ2-3; 8 nucleotides line up with TRBD2. CDR3 length: 16 residues. V dropped 4 bases and J dropped 0; count of bases not matched to a gene: 7. CDR1 is SGDLS, CDR2 YYNGEE, per germline. CDR3 in amino acids: CASSLGASGSTDTQYF. DNA of the CDR3: TGTGCCAGCAGCCTCGGGGCTAGCGGGAGCACAGATACGCAGTATTTT. The full variable domain, its missing parts supplied by reference TRBV9 and TRBJ2-3, is DSGVTQTPKHLITATGQRVTLRCSPRSGDLSVYWYQQSLDQGLQFLIQYYNGEERAKGNILERFSAQQFPDLHSELNLSSLELGDSALYFCASSLGASGSTDTQYFGPGTRLTVL.

CDR3 nucleotide sequence: TGTGCCAGCAGCTCACCGGGACAGCGCTACGAGCAGTACTTC. It is translated as CASSSPGQRYEQYF. The chain uses TRBV5-5 and TRBJ2-7, with 7 bases identical to TRBD1. The CDR3 contains 14 residues. Per germline, CDR1 SGHKS and CDR2 YYEKEE (reference sequence). V trimming: 3 bases; J trimming: 3 bases; junction bases outside the gene matches: 6.

The V and J genes are TRBV19 and TRBJ2-1; 14 bases agree with TRBD2. The V segment lost 9 bases and the J segment 6 bases; nucleotides outside the gene matches: 4. The CDR3 totals 14 residues. Looked up from germline, CDR1 is LNHDA and CDR2 is SQIVND (reference sequence). The CDR3 coding sequence is TGTGCCAGCGCCGGGACTAGCGGGGGCAATGAGCAGTTCTTC. This gives the protein CASAGTSGGNEQFF.

The chain employs TRBV14 and TRBJ2-5; the match to TRBD1 covers 9 bases. V was clipped by 2 bases and J by 7 bases; unmatched bases: 8. This CDR3 is 15 amino acids long. Per the germline V gene, CDR1 is SGHDN and CDR2 is FVKESK. In DNA form, the CDR3 reads TGTGCCAGCAGCCAATCCGGGACAGGGAGAGTGACCCAGTACTTC. Translating it yields CASSQSGTGRVTQYF.

The V and J genes are TRBV2 and TRBJ2-2; 8 bases agree with TRBD2. The CDR3 extends over 19 amino acids. V was clipped by 6 bases and J by 6 bases; unmatched bases: 21. CDR1 SNHLY and CDR2 FYNNEI come from the germline V gene. DNA of the CDR3: TGTGCCAGCAGGCTAAGCGGGAGTAGGGATTTGAGGGACGCCGGGGAGCTGTTTTTT. Translated: CASRLSGSRDLRDAGELFF.

The V and J genes are TRBV28 and TRBJ2-7, with D possibly matching TRBD2 (5 bases). The CDR3 runs 14 residues. Trimming took 7 bases from V and 0 from J, leaving 13 bases between them. Germline lookup yields CDR1 MDHEN and CDR2 SYDVKM. The CDR3 DNA reads TGTGCCAGCACCCGGGGATGGAGCTCCTACGAGCAGTACTTC. Its protein is CASTRGWSSYEQYF.

This sequence joins TRBV10-3 and TRBJ1-5; no reliable D call. The germline V and J ends were trimmed by 4 bases and 3 bases, with 10 bases remaining between them. The CDR3 has 14 amino acids. Germline CDR1 is ENHRY and CDR2 is SYGVKD. Written as DNA, the CDR3 is TGTGCCATCAGTGCTAATGGGCCCAATCAGCCCCAGCATTTT. Protein sequence: CAISANGPNQPQHF.

The DNA for the CDR3 is TGTGCCAGCAGCTCCCGCAGCGGCGGATCCTACGAGCAGTACTTC. This encodes CASSSRSGGSYEQYF. The V and J genes are TRBV7-3 and TRBJ2-7; perhaps TRBD2 as D (5 bases). Germline lookup yields CDR1 SGHTA and CDR2 FQGTGA. CDR3 length: 15 amino acids. Trimming stripped 4 bases from V and 1 base from J, with 14 bases between.

This chain joins TRBV28 and TRBJ2-7; 7 bases map to TRBD1. V trimming: 6 bases; J trimming: 3 bases; junction bases outside the gene matches: 8. This CDR3 is built from 14 residues. CDR1 and CDR2 (germline): MDHEN, SYDVKM. The CDR3 loop reads CASSPTGAIYEQYF. As DNA, the CDR3 is TGTGCCAGCAGCCCAACAGGGGCAATCTACGAGCAGTACTTC.

The chain is built from TRBV7-2 and TRBJ1-6; 9 nucleotides agree with TRBD1. Looked up from germline, CDR1 is SGHTA and CDR2 is FQGNSA. The CDR3 is 15 residues long. The V gene end was trimmed by 5 bases and the J gene end by 14 bases; junction bases not matched to a gene: 13. CDR3 nucleotides: TGTGCCAGCAGCGAAGGAGGGACAGGGCGCCTGACCCTCCACTTT. As protein: CASSEGGTGRLTLHF.

Details on this clone: Other DNA sequences in the same sample also yield this CDR3. The V gene is TRBV2, the J gene TRBJ1-6, with D possibly TRBD1 on 6 matching bases. Germline CDR1 reads SNHLY; CDR2 reads FYNNEI. This CDR3 is built from 14 residues. V dropped 3 bases and J dropped 7 bases, with 10 bases sitting between them. The CDR3 here is CASSDRGGNSPLHF. CDR3 bases: TGTGCCAGCAGTGACAGGGGTGGGAATTCACCCCTCCACTTT. Complete variable domain (other parts from reference TRBV2 and TRBJ1-6): EPEVTQTPSHQVTQMGQEVILRCVPISNHLYFYWYRQILGQKVEFLVSFYNNEISEKSEIFDDQFSVERPDGSNFTLKIRSTKLEDSAMYFCASSDRGGNSPLHFGNGTRLTVT.

The rearrangement uses TRBV7-8 and TRBJ1-1, with 9 bases identical to TRBD1. The CDR3 spans 15 residues. The V and J ends lost 0 bases and 5 bases, in that order; junction bases with no gene match: 4. Per the germline V gene, CDR1 is SGHVS and CDR2 is FQNEAQ. CDR3: CASSLADRGSTEAFF. The CDR3 DNA sequence: TGTGCCAGCAGCTTAGCGGACAGGGGATCGACTGAAGCTTTCTTT.

This sequence joins TRBV7-9 and TRBJ2-1; the match to TRBD2 covers 14 bases. The germline CDR1 and CDR2 sequences are SEHNR and FQNEAQ (reference sequence). V was clipped by 3 bases and J by 0 bases; unmatched bases: 4. This CDR3 region has 18 residues. The CDR3 reads CASSLGTSGGDSYNEQFF. The CDR3 nucleotides are TGTGCCAGCAGCTTGGGGACTAGCGGGGGCGACTCCTACAATGAGCAGTTCTTC.

CDR3 coding DNA: TGTGCCAGCAGCCTACTCAGCGGGGCGAACACCGGGGAGCTGTTTTTT. This translates into CASSLLSGANTGELFF. This chain uses TRBV14 with TRBJ2-2; 7 nucleotides agree with TRBD2. This CDR3 comprises 16 residues. V gave up 4 bases and J gave up 0 bases; unmatched junction bases: 5. The germline gives CDR1 SGHDN, CDR2 FVKESK. Looking up the rest from reference TRBV14 and TRBJ2-2 gives the full variable domain: EAGVTQFPSHSVIEKGQTVTLRCDPISGHDNLYWYRRVMGKEIKFLLHFVKESKQDESGMPNNRFLAERTGGTYSTLKVQPAELEDSGVYFCASSLLSGANTGELFFGEGSRLTVL.

The rearrangement uses TRBV9 and TRBJ2-2, with TRBD1 identical over 7 bases. The J segment lost 6 bases and the V segment lost 3 bases, leaving 5 bases of the junction unmatched. The CDR3 contains 14 residues. Germline V gene lookup returns CDR1 SGDLS and CDR2 YYNGEE. CDR3: CASSATTGAGELFF. CDR3 coding DNA: TGTGCCAGCAGCGCAACTACAGGGGCCGGGGAGCTGTTTTTT.

The CDR3 protein is CSVASTSGSTDTQYF. CDR3 nucleotide sequence: TGCAGCGTTGCATCGACTAGCGGGAGCACAGATACGCAGTATTTT. The chain links TRBV29-1 to TRBJ2-3; TRBD2 agrees at 10 bases. This CDR3 spans 15 amino acids. The junction had 4 bases not matched to a gene; V was cut back by 4 bases and J by 0 bases. Germline assignment: CDR1 SQVTM and CDR2 ANQGSEA.

The chain couples TRBV11-1 to TRBJ2-7; D remains unclear. Germline assignment: CDR1 SGHAT and CDR2 FQDESV (reference sequence). The CDR3 spans 12 residues. V was clipped by 4 bases and J by 4 bases, with 8 bases between them. In DNA form, the CDR3 reads TGTGCCAGCAGCTCCGTTCTGTACGAGCAGTACTTC. Protein sequence: CASSSVLYEQYF. Based on the CDR3 plus reference TRBV11-1 and TRBJ2-7, the full variable domain is EAEVAQSPRYKITEKSQAVAFWCDPISGHATLYWYRQILGQGPELLVQFQDESVVDDSQLPKDRFSAERLKGVDSTLKIQPAELGDSAMYLCASSSVLYEQYFGPGTRLTVT.